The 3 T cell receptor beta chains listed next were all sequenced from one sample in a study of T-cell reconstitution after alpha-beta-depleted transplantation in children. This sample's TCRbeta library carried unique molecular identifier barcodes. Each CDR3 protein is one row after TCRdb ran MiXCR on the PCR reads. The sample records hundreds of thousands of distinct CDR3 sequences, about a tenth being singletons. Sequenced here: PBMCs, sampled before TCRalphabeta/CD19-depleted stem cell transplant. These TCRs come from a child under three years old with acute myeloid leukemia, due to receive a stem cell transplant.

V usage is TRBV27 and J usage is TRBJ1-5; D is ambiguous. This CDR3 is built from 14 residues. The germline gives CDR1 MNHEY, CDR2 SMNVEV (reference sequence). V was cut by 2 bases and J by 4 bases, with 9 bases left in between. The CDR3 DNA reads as TGTGCCAGCAGTTTACAGGATCCTAATCAGCCCCAGCATTTT. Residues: CASSLQDPNQPQHF.

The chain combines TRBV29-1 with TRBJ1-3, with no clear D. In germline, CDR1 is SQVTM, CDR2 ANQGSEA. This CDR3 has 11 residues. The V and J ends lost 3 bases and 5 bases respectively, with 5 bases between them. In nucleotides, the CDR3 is TGCAGCGTTGAGAGGAGAAACACCATATATTTT. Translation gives CSVERRNTIYF.

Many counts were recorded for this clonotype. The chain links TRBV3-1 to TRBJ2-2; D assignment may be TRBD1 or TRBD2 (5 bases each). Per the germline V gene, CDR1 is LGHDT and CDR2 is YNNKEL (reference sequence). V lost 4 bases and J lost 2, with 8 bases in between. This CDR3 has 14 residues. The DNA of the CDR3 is TGTGCCAGCAGCCGGGACCCAAACACCGGGGAGCTGTTTTTT. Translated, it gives CASSRDPNTGELFF.